This T cell receptor beta chain is drawn from a study of immune heterogeneity within non-small cell lung tumors. Study in general: Of all tumors, several turned out to be squamous cell carcinomas, 10 were non-squamous carcinomas and 1 was not otherwise specified. Findings and caveats of the study: A moderate but significant correlation was observed between local T-cell clonality and local tumor mutational burden (R approximately 0.31). Alongside site-unique high-frequency clones, identical dominant CDR3 beta clonotypes recurred across tumor sites within a patient.

As concerns this clonotype: Its specificity is unknown. With a much larger clone just one base away, this may be a read error.

TCR beta CDR3 was amplified by multiplex PCR using 32 V and 13 J primers. From the multiplex PCR reads, TCRdb called clonotypes with MiXCR, one entry per CDR3 protein. Of around 29,000 distinct CDR3 sequences listed, about 29% are singletons. As template, the study used bulk tumor genomic DNA at approximately 610 ng per sample. Far-apart biopsies, several per primary tumor, were taken during surgery. Those enrolled were patients newly diagnosed with untreated non-small cell lung cancer and undergoing curative surgery. Everyone who gave samples had just been diagnosed with non-small cell lung cancer and was having surgery with curative intent. Germline CDR1 and CDR2: SGHNT and YENEEA. There are 12 residues in the CDR3. V dropped 10 bases and J dropped 3 bases, with 13 bases sitting between them.

Input material: lung tumor tissue. The receptor's source is a man aged 35 to 55 with non-small cell lung cancer. The chain recombines TRBV11-3 with TRBJ2-7; D gene unclear. DNA of the CDR3: TGTGCCAACACCCTTGACAACTACGAGCAGTACTTC. Translating it yields CANTLDNYEQYF.